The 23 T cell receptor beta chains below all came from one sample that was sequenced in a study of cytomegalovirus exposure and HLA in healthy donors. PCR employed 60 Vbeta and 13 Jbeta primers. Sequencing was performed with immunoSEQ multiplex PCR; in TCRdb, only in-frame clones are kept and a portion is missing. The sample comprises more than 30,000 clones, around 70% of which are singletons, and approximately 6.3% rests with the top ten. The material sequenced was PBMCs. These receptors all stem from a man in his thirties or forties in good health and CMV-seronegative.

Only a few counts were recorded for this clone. The CDR3, as DNA: TGTGCCAGCAGCTTAGGGACAGGGGTGAACACTGAAGCTTTCTTT. It specifies CASSLGTGVNTEAFF. The chain employs TRBV7-9 and TRBJ1-1; TRBD1 aligns across 9 bases. CDR1 and CDR2 from the germline V gene are SEHNR and FQNEAQ (reference sequence). This CDR3 spans 15 amino acids. V lost 1 base and J lost 0; bases outside the gene matches: 0.

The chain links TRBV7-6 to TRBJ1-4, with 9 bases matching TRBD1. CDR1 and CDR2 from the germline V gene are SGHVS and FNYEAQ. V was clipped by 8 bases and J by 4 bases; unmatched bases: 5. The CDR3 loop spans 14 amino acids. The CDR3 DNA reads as TGTGCCAGCGGTAGGACAGGGGTTAATGAAAAACTGTTTTTT. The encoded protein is CASGRTGVNEKLFF.

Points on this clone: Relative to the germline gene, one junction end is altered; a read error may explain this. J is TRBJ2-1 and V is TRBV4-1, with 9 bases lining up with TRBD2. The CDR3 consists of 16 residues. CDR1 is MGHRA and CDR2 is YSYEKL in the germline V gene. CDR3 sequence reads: CASSQDSGSSYNEQFF. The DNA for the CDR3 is TGTGCCAGCAGCCAAGATAGCGGGAGCTCCTACAATGAGCAGTTCTTC.

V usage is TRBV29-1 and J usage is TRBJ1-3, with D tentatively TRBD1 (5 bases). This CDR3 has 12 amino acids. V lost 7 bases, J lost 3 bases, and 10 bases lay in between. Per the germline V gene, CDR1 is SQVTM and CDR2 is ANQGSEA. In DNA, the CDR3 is TGCAGCGCCGAAGGGGTTGGAAACACCATATATTTT. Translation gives CSAEGVGNTIYF.

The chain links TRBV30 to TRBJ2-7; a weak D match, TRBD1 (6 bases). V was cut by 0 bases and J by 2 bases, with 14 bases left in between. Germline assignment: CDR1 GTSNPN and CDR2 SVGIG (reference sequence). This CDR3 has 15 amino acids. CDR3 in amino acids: CAWSVGAGTPYEQYF. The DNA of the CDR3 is TGTGCCTGGAGTGTAGGGGCAGGGACACCCTACGAGCAGTACTTC.

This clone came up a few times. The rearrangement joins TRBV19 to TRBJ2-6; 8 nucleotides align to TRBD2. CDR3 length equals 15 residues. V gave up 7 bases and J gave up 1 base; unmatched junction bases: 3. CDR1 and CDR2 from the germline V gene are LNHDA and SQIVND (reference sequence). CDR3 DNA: TGTGCCAGTAACGGGGGGGAGTCTGGGGCCAACGTCCTGACTTTC. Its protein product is CASNGGESGANVLTF.

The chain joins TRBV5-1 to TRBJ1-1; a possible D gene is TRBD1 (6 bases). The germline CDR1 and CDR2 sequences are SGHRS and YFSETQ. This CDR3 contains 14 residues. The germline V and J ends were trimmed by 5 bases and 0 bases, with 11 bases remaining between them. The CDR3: CASSSGAVNTEAFF. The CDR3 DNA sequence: TGCGCCAGCAGTTCAGGGGCCGTGAACACTGAAGCTTTCTTT.

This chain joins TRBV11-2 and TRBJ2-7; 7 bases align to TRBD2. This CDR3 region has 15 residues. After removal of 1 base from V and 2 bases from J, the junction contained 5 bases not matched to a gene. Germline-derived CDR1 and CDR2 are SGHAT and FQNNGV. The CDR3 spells CASSLGVAGPYEQYF. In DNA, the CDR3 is TGTGCCAGCAGCTTAGGGGTAGCGGGTCCCTACGAGCAGTACTTC.

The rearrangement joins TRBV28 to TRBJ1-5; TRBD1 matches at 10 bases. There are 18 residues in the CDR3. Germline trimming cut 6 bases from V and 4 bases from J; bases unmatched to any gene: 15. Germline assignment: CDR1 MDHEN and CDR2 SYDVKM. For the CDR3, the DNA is TGTGCCAGCAGCGTGGGACAGGGGAGTTTATCGGGGAATCAGCCCCAGCATTTT. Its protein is CASSVGQGSLSGNQPQHF.

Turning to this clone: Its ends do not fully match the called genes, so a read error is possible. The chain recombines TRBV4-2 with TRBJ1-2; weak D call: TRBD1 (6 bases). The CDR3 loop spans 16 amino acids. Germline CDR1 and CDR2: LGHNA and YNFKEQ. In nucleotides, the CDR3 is TGTGCCAGCAGCCAGACTATGACAGGTGCGAACTATGGCTACCCCTTC. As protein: CASSQTMTGANYGYPF.

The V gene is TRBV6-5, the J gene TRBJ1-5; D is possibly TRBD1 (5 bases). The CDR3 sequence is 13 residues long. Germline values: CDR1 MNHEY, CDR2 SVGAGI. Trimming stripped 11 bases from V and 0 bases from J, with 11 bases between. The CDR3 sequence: CAGARYSNQPQHF. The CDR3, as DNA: TGTGCCGGGGCGCGGTATAGCAATCAGCCCCAGCATTTT.

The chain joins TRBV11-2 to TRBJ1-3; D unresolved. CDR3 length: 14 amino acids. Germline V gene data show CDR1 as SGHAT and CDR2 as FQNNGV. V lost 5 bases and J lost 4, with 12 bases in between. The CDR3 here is CASSPEAVGNTIYF. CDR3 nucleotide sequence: TGTGCCAGCAGCCCAGAGGCGGTAGGAAACACCATATATTTT.

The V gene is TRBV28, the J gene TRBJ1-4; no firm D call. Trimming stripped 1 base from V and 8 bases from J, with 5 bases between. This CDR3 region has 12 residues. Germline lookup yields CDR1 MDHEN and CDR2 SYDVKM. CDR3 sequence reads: CASSLSIEKLFF. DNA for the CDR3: TGTGCCAGCAGTTTATCAATCGAAAAACTGTTTTTT.

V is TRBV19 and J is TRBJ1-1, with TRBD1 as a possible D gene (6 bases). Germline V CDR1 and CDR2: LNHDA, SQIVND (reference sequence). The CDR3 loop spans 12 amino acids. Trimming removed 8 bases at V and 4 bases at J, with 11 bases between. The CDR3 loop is CASGDTSTEAFF. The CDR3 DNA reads TGTGCCAGTGGGGACACCTCCACTGAAGCTTTCTTT.

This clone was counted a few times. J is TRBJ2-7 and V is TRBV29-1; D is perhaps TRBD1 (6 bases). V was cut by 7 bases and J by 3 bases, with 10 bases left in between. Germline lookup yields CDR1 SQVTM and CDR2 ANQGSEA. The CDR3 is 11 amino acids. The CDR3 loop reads CSAKTGYEQYF. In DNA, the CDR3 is TGCAGCGCCAAGACAGGCTACGAGCAGTACTTC.

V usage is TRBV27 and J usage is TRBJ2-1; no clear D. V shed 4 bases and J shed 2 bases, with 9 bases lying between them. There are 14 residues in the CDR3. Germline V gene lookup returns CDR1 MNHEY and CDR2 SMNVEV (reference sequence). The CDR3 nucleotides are TGTGCCAGCAGTTCCCGAGCGACCTACAATGAGCAGTTCTTC. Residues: CASSSRATYNEQFF.

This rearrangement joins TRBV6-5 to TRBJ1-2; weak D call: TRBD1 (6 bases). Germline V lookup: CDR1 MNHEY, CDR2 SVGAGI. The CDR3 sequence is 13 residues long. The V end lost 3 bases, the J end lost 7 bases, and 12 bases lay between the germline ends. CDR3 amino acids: CASSYEQGSGYTF. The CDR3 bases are TGTGCCAGCAGTTATGAACAGGGTAGTGGCTACACCTTC.

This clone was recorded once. CDR3 sequence: CASTIGGLSTEAFF. The CDR3 DNA follows: TGTGCCAGTACCATCGGGGGGTTGAGCACTGAAGCTTTCTTT. The chain joins TRBV19 to TRBJ1-1; TRBD1 is a possible D gene (5 bases). CDR3 length equals 14 residues. V lost 7 bases, J lost 4 bases, and 16 bases lay in between. Germline V lookup: CDR1 LNHDA, CDR2 SQIVND (reference sequence).

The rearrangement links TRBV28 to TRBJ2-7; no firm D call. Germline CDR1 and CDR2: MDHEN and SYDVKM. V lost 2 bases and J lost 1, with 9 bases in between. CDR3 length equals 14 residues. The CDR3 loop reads CASSLRQESYEQYF. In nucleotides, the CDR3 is TGTGCCAGCAGTTTAAGGCAGGAATCCTACGAGCAGTACTTC.

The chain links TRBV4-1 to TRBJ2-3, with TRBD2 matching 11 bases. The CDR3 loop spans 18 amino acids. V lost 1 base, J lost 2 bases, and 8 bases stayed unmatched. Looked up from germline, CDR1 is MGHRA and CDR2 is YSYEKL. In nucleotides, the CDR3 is TGCGCCAGCAGCCAAGTGGAGCTAGCGGGGGGAACCACAGATACGCAGTATTTT. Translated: CASSQVELAGGTTDTQYF.

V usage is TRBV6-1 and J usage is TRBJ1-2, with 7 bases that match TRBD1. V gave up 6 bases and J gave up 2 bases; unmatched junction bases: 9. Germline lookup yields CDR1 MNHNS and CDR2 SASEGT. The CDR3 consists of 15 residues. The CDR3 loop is CASSETGLGNYGYTF. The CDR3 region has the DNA TGTGCCAGCAGCGAGACAGGGCTGGGCAACTATGGCTACACCTTC.

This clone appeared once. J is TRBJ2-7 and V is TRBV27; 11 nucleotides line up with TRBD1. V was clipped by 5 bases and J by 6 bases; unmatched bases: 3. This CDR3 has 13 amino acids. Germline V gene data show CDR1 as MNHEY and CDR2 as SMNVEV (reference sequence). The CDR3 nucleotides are TGTGCCAGCAGTGCAGGGACAGGGGGCGAGCAGTACTTC. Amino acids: CASSAGTGGEQYF.

CDR3 nucleotide sequence: TGTGCCAGCAGTCTTAGCGGCCGGAGCACAGATACGCAGTATTTT. Translated: CASSLSGRSTDTQYF. The chain is built from TRBV6-5 and TRBJ2-3; tentatively, D is TRBD2 (6 bases). The CDR3 length is 15 residues. Germline V gene sequence: CDR1 MNHEY, CDR2 SVGAGI. Trimming left V 5 bases short and J 0 bases short, with 12 bases between.